This T cell receptor beta chain is from a study of synovial regulatory T cells in juvenile arthritis (dated by TCRdb to about 2015). Looking at the study overall: Among the sequenced patients, a few were classified as therapy-naive, methotrexate plus infliximab was given to one, methotrexate was given to about 6, and treatment information was unavailable for one. TCRbeta CDR3 repertoires of blood iaTreg cells, other blood Treg cells and synovial fluid Treg cells from matched patient samples were compared in the study. Effector T cell subsets from the study cohort were also sequenced for comparisons, but the Treg dataset by itself includes only blood Treg cells and synovial fluid Treg cells. TCR repertoire comparisons included Treg and Teff subsets from 11 JIA patients with active disease.

Results and caveats for the whole study, not just this receptor: More CDR3 sequences were shared by synovial Treg cells with iaTreg cells than with other blood Treg cells, and a closer relation was confirmed by Chao-Jaccard similarity. iaTreg TCR repertoires were found to be largely private across patients and to partially overlap with synovial Teff and blood CPL repertoires. TCR diversity was lower in blood iaTreg cells than in other blood Treg cells, which is consistent with antigen-driven expansion.

Remarks on this clone: No cognate antigen has been identified for it.

TCR repertoire donors were about eleven juvenile idiopathic arthritis patients with active disease who had not reached inactive disease, 3 polyarticular and 8 oligoarticular. The median age of the TCR-sequenced patients was 9 to 15 years (range roughly 2.4-25), and their median disease duration was around seven years (range 0.2-19.1). Samples for TCR repertoire analysis were collected at two centres in Italy. Peripheral blood mononuclear cells were separated using a Histopaque-1077 density gradient and frozen in roughly 90% FCS with 10% DMSO. Library preparation was by the immunoSEQ multiplex PCR assay. Adaptive Biotechnologies carried out the TCRbeta CDR3 sequencing. In the original analysis: Repertoire similarity was assessed using the Chao-modified Jaccard index and the median clonotype overlap from 200 random subsamples at equal sample size. Similarity analyses were performed using either productive nucleotide sequences or in silico-translated amino acid sequences. To compare repertoires, the researchers applied hierarchical clustering with single linkage as well as t-SNE, based on Chao-modified Jaccard distances. After normalising for sample size, the researchers measured repertoire diversity with the Renyi index across a range of alpha values. The source is immuneACCESS, and TCRdb retained only in-frame sequences with V and J called. Part of the clones is not carried over; for the studies checked, unresolved V genes explain less than half of this, and the remainder is unexplained. V and J calls plus clone size are reproduced from that table; the DNA served to infer D and trimming. The sample's table lists a count of over 9,000 clones. Over 2% of the sample rests with the top ten.

According to the germline V gene, CDR1 reads SGHVS and CDR2 reads FQNEAQ. The cysteine opens and the phenylalanine closes a CDR3 of 18 amino acids. No DNA has been recorded. The sample was Treg cells from blood. Taken with the paper, the label for cell subset or site translates to: remaining (HLA-DR-negative) circulating blood Treg cells. This receptor was identified in a donor under 30 with juvenile idiopathic arthritis. The chain links TRBV7-8 with TRBJ2-2; TCRdb designates TRBD2, a call that cannot be tested without DNA. The CDR3 region: CASSLDRLAAPNTGELFF.